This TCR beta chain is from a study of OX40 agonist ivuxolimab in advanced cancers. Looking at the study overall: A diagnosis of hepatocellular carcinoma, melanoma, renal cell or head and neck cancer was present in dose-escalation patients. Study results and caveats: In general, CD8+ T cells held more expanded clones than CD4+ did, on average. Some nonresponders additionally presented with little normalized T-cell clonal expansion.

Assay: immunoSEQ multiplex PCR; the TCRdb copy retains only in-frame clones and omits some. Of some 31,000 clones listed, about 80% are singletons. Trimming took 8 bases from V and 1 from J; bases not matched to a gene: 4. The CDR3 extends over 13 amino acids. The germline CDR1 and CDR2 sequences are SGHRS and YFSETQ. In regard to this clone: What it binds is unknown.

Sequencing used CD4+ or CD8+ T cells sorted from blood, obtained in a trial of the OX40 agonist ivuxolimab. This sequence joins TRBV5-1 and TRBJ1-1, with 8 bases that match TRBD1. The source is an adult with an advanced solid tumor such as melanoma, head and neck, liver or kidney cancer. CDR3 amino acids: CASKQGGNTEAFF. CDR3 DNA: TGCGCCAGTAAACAGGGGGGGAACACTGAAGCTTTCTTT.